Listed here are 16 T cell receptor beta chains from one sample, sequenced in a study of graft-versus-host responses after intestinal transplantation (dated by TCRdb to the early 2020s). Libraries were constructed by the immunoSEQ multiplex PCR assay. The table was pulled from immuneACCESS by TCRdb, which kept in-frame rearrangements only. Such tables lose some clones; where checked, under half of the loss comes from unresolved V genes, and the rest has no known cause. The sample has around 110,000 clones on record, about nine tenths of them singletons. The ten largest clones add up to about 0.18% of the sample. The intended sense of this specimen's time point label: cells obtained before transplantation from donor or recipient. Which antigens these TCRs recognize remains unknown. The sample here was unstimulated CD4+ T cells sorted from spleen or lymph node cells, taken before intestinal transplant. All receptors come from a human donor who received an intestinal transplant.

This clone was detected once. This chain joins TRBV30 and TRBJ1-2; D unclear. Germline assignment: CDR1 GTSNPN and CDR2 SVGIG (reference sequence). Trimming took 4 bases from V and 8 from J, leaving 17 bases between them. The CDR3 is 13 residues long. Written as DNA, the CDR3 is TGTGCCTGGAATCGAGAGGTCGGAGTCGGCTACACCTTC. The encoded protein is CAWNREVGVGYTF.

The chain is built from TRBV30 and TRBJ1-2; TRBD1 aligns across 11 bases. The J segment lost 7 bases and the V segment lost 0 bases, leaving 7 bases of the junction unmatched. Germline V gives CDR1 GTSNPN, CDR2 SVGIG (reference sequence). The CDR3 consists of 15 residues. The chain's CDR3 is CAWSVRGTGGVGYTF. For the CDR3, the DNA is TGTGCCTGGAGTGTACGGGGGACAGGGGGTGTTGGCTACACCTTC. The entire variable domain, with the rest obtained from reference TRBV30 and TRBJ1-2, is as follows: SQTIHQWPATLVQPVGSPLSLECTVEGTSNPNLYWYRQAAGRGLQLLFYSVGIGQISSEVPQNLSASRPQDRQFILSSKKLLLSDSGFYLCAWSVRGTGGVGYTFGSGTRLTVV.

V usage is TRBV5-6 and J usage is TRBJ1-4, with D maybe TRBD1 (6 bases). CDR1 is SGHDT and CDR2 is YYEEEE in the germline V gene. This CDR3 comprises 14 residues. With 1 base removed from V and 4 bases from J, the gap between germline ends came to 8 bases. Written as DNA, the CDR3 is TGTGCCAGCAGCTTGTTACAGGGTAATGAAAAACTGTTTTTT. Residues: CASSLLQGNEKLFF.

The genes are TRBV6-1 and TRBJ2-2, with D uncertain. The CDR3 spans 13 residues. Trimming stripped 8 bases from V and 2 bases from J, with 9 bases between. The germline gives CDR1 MNHNS, CDR2 SASEGT. The CDR3 sequence is CASHSSNTGELFF. DNA of the CDR3: TGTGCCAGCCACAGTTCAAACACCGGGGAGCTGTTTTTT.

This chain joins TRBV6-1 and TRBJ2-5; maybe TRBD2 (5 bases). Trimming shortened V by 6 bases and J by 2 bases, and 13 bases separated the two germline ends. Looked up from germline, CDR1 is MNHNS and CDR2 is SASEGT. This CDR3 has 14 amino acids. CDR3 region: CASSRGSLQETQYF. DNA of the CDR3: TGTGCCAGCAGCCGGGGAAGCTTACAAGAGACCCAGTACTTC.

V gene TRBV11-2 combines with J gene TRBJ2-7; 10 nucleotides match TRBD2. After removal of 6 bases from V and 0 bases from J, the junction contained 2 bases not matched to a gene. Per the germline V gene, CDR1 is SGHAT and CDR2 is FQNNGV. CDR3 length equals 14 residues. The chain's CDR3 is CASRRTSGSYEQYF. The CDR3 DNA reads TGTGCCAGCAGACGGACTAGCGGCTCCTACGAGCAGTACTTC.

The rearrangement joins TRBV10-2 to TRBJ1-2; tentative D call: TRBD1 (6 bases). Between the trimmed V and J ends, which lost 5 bases and 8 bases, there was a span of 18 bases. This CDR3 contains 14 residues. Germline loops: CDR1 WSHSY, CDR2 SAAADI. CDR3 sequence reads: CASSLDRAFRGYTF. In nucleotides, the CDR3 is TGCGCCAGCAGTCTGGACAGAGCATTTAGGGGCTACACCTTC.

The genes are TRBV7-6 and TRBJ1-1; TRBD1 matches 9 bases. Trimming removed 3 bases from V and 4 bases from J; junction bases left unmatched: 3. The CDR3 has 14 residues. Germline CDR1 reads SGHVS; CDR2 reads FNYEAQ. CDR3 sequence (DNA): TGTGCCAGCAGCTTCGGGACAGGGATCACTGAAGCTTTCTTT. Its translation is CASSFGTGITEAFF.

This clone appeared once. The rearrangement uses TRBV6-6 and TRBJ2-5; TRBD2 aligns across 14 bases. This CDR3 is 14 amino acids long. The V and J ends lost 10 bases and 1 base, in that order; junction bases with no gene match: 2. Germline V gene data show CDR1 as MNHNY and CDR2 as SVGAGI (reference sequence). CDR3 nucleotides: TGTGCCACGGGGACTAGCGGGGGCCAAGAGACCCAGTACTTC. This encodes CATGTSGGQETQYF.

The rearrangement links TRBV7-2 to TRBJ1-4; D may be TRBD1 (6 bases). The CDR3 extends over 14 amino acids. Germline V lookup: CDR1 SGHTA, CDR2 FQGNSA. The ends were cut back, 4 bases at V and 13 bases at J, with 19 bases in the middle. For the CDR3, the DNA is TGTGCCAGCAGCTCGAGGATCACAGGGCCGGTACTGTTTTTT. It encodes CASSSRITGPVLFF.

The chain recombines TRBV6-6 with TRBJ1-6, with 8 bases aligning to TRBD1. Trimming at V came to 5 bases and at J to 7 bases, leaving 7 bases not matched to a gene. Germline V gene data show CDR1 as MNHNY and CDR2 as SVGAGI (reference sequence). CDR3 length: 15 residues. This CDR3 is CASSTRDRSNSPLHF. The CDR3 nucleotides are TGTGCCAGCAGTACACGGGACAGGTCAAATTCACCCCTCCACTTT.

V is TRBV6-1 and J is TRBJ2-4; 9 bases agree with TRBD1. Germline CDR1 reads MNHNS; CDR2 reads SASEGT. The CDR3 consists of 15 residues. The junction had 9 bases not matched to a gene; V was cut back by 6 bases and J by 6 bases. In nucleotides, the CDR3 is TGTGCCAGCAGCGCCGGGACAGGGACCCCAAACATTCAGTACTTC. Translated: CASSAGTGTPNIQYF.

This clone appeared a single time. The chain combines TRBV30 with TRBJ2-5; maybe TRBD1 (6 bases). Germline assignment: CDR1 GTSNPN and CDR2 SVGIG (reference sequence). The CDR3 sequence is 14 residues long. Trimming cost V 8 bases and J 5 bases, with 21 bases left between them. The CDR3 DNA sequence: TGTGCCCCCTTCCCGGGACACCCCACGGAGACCCAGTACTTC. Protein sequence: CAPFPGHPTETQYF.

This rearrangement joins TRBV2 to TRBJ1-4, with D uncertain. The CDR3 is 13 residues long. The germline V and J ends were trimmed by 5 bases and 7 bases, with 11 bases remaining between them. Germline assignment: CDR1 SNHLY and CDR2 FYNNEI. CDR3 in DNA: TGTGCCAGCAGTCCTAGACCCTTTGAAAAACTGTTTTTT. It yields the protein CASSPRPFEKLFF. Supplemented by reference TRBV2 and TRBJ1-4, the full variable domain reads EPEVTQTPSHQVTQMGQEVILRCVPISNHLYFYWYRQILGQKVEFLVSFYNNEISEKSEIFDDQFSVERPDGSNFTLKIRSTKLEDSAMYFCASSPRPFEKLFFGSGTQLSVL.

The rearrangement joins TRBV6-7 to TRBJ1-6; D is possibly TRBD1 (6 bases). TRBV6-7 is flagged as an ORF with uncertain function. Trimming took off 2 bases at V and 10 bases at J, with 24 bases between the two ends. CDR3 length: 18 amino acids. CDR3 sequence (DNA): TGTGCCAGCAGTTACGGCTTCTCGACACAGGGATTGGGCTCACCCCTCCACTTT. This gives the protein CASSYGFSTQGLGSPLHF.

The rearrangement uses TRBV15 and TRBJ1-1; 7 bases fit TRBD1. The V segment lost 3 bases and the J segment 0 bases; nucleotides outside the gene matches: 4. Germline V gives CDR1 LNHNV, CDR2 YYDKDF (reference sequence). The CDR3 runs to 15 residues. This CDR3 is CATSRGQTMNTEAFF. CDR3 DNA: TGTGCCACCAGCAGGGGACAGACCATGAACACTGAAGCTTTCTTT.